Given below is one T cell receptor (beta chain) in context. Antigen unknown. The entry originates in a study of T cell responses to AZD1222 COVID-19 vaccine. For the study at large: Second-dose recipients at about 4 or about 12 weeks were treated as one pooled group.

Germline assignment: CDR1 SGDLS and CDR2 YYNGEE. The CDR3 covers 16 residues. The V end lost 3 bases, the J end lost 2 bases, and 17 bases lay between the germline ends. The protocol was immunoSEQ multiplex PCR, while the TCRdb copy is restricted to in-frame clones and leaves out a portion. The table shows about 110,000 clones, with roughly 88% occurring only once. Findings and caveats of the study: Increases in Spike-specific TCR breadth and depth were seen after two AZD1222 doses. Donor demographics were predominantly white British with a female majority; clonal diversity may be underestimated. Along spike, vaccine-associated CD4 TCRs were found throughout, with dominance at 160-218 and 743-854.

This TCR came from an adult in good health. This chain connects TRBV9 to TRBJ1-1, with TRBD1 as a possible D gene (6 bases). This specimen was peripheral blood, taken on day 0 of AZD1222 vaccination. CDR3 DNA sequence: TGTGCCAGCAGCGCGGCACAGGGTCGGCCTAACACTGAAGCTTTCTTT. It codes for CASSAAQGRPNTEAFF.